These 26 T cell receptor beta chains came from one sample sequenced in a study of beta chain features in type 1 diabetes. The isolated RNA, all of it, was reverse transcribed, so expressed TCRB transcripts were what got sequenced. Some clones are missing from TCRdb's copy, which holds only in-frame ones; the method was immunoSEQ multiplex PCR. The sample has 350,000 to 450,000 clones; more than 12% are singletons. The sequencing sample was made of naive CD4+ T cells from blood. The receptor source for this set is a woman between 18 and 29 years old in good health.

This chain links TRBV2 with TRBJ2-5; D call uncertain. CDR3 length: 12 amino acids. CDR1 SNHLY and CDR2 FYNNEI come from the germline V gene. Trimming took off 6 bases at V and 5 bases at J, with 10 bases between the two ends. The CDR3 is CASRIVVETQYF. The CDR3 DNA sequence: TGTGCCAGCAGAATAGTGGTGGAGACCCAGTACTTC.

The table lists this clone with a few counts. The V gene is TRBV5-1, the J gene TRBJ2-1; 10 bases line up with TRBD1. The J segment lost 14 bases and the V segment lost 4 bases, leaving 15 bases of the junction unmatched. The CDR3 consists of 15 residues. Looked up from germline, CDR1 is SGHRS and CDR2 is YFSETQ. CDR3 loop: CASSEEGQGRRREFF. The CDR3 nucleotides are TGCGCCAGCAGCGAGGAGGGACAGGGGCGCAGGAGGGAGTTCTTC.

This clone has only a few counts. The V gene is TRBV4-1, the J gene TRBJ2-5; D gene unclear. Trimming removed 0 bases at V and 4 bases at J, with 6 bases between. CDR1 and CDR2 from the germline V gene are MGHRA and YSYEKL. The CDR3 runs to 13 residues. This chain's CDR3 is CASSQERRETQYF. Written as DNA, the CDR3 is TGCGCCAGCAGCCAAGAACGTAGAGAGACCCAGTACTTC.

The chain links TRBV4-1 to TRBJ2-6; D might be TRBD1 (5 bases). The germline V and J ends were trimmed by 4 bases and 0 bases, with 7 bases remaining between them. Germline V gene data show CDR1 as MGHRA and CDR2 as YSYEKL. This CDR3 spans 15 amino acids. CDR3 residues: CASSLQGSGANVLTF. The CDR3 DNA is TGCGCCAGCAGCCTCCAGGGCTCTGGGGCCAACGTCCTGACTTTC.

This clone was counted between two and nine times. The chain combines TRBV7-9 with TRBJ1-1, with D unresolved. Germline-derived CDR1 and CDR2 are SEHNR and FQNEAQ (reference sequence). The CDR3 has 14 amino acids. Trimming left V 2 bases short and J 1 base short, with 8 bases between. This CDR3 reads CASSLLGRNTEAFF. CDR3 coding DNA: TGTGCCAGCAGCTTACTAGGCAGGAACACTGAAGCTTTCTTT.

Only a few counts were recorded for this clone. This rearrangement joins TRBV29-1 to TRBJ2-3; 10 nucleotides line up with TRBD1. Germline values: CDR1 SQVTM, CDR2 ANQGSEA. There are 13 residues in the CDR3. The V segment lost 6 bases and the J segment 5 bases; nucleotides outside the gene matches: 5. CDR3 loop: CSVTGGAGDTQYF. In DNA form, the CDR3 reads TGCAGCGTGACAGGGGGCGCGGGAGATACGCAGTATTTT.

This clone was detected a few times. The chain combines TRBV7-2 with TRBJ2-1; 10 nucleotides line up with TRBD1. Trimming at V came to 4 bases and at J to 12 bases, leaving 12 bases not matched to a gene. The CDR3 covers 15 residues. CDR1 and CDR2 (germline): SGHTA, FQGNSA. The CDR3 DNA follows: TGTGCCAGCAGCTCGACAGGGGGCGCATCCCTAATGCAGTTCTTC. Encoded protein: CASSSTGGASLMQFF.

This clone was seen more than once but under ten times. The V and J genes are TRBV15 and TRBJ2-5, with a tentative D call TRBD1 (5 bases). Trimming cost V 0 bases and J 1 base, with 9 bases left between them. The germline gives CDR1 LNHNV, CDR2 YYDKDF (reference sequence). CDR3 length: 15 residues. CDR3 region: CATSRDRDPQETQYF. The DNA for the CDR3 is TGTGCCACCAGCAGAGACAGGGATCCCCAAGAGACCCAGTACTTC. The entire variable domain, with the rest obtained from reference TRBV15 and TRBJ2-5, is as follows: DAMVIQNPRYQVTQFGKPVTLSCSQTLNHNVMYWYQQKSSQAPKLLFHYYDKDFNNEADTPDNFQSRRPNTSFCFLDIRSPGLGDTAMYLCATSRDRDPQETQYFGPGTRLLVL.

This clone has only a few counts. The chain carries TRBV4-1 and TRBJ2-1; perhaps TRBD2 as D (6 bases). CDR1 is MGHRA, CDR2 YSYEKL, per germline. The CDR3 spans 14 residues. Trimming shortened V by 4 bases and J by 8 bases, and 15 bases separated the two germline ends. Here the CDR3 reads CASSRLVGIHEQFF. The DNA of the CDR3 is TGCGCCAGCAGCCGACTAGTCGGGATCCATGAGCAGTTCTTC.

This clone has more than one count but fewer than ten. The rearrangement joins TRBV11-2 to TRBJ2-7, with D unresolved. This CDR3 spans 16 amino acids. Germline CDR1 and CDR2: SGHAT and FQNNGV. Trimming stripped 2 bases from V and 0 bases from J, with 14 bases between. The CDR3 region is CASSLFQAISSYEQYF. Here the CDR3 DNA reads TGTGCCAGCAGCTTATTTCAGGCGATCAGCTCCTACGAGCAGTACTTC.

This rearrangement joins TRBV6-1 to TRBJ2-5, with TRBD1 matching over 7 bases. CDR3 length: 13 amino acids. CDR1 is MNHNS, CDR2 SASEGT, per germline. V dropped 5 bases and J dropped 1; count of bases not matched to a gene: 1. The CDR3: CASSRQGQETQYF. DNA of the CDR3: TGTGCCAGCAGTCGACAGGGCCAAGAGACCCAGTACTTC.

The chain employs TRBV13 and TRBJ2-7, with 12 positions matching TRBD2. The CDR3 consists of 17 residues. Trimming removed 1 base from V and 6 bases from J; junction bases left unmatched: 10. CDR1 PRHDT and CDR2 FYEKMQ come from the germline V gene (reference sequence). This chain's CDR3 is CASSLEGLAGLVGEQYF. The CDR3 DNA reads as TGTGCCAGCAGCTTAGAAGGACTAGCGGGATTGGTCGGCGAGCAGTACTTC.

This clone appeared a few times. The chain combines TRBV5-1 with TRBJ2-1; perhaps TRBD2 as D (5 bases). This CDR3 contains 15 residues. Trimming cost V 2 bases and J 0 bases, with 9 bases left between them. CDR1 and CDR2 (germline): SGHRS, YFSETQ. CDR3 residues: CASSFVAGSYNEQFF. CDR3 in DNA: TGCGCCAGCAGCTTTGTCGCGGGCTCCTACAATGAGCAGTTCTTC.

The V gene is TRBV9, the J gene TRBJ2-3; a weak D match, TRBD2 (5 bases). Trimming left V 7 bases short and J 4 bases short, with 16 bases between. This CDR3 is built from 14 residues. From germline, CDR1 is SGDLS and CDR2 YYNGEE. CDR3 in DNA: TGTGCCAGCTCCCCCCTCCCCGGGGCAGATACGCAGTATTTT. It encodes CASSPLPGADTQYF.

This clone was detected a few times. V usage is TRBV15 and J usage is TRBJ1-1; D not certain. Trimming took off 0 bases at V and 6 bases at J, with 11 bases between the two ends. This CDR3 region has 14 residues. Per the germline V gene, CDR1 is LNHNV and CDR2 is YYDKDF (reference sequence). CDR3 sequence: CATSRDRVGAEAFF. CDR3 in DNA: TGTGCCACCAGCAGAGATCGGGTAGGAGCTGAAGCTTTCTTT.

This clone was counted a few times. This CDR3 reads CASSLTSGQGPNEKLFF. The CDR3 nucleotides read TGTGCCAGCAGCCTTACCTCCGGACAGGGGCCAAATGAAAAACTGTTTTTT. The chain employs TRBV7-8 and TRBJ1-4; TRBD1 matches 9 bases. The CDR3 extends over 17 amino acids. The V and J ends lost 5 bases and 5 bases, in that order; junction bases with no gene match: 12. Germline assignment: CDR1 SGHVS and CDR2 FQNEAQ.

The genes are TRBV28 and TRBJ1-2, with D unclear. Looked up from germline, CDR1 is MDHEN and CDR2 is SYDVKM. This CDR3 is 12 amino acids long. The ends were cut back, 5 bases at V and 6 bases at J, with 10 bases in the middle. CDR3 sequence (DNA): TGTGCCAGCAGTCCCCAGACACATGGCTACACCTTC. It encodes CASSPQTHGYTF.

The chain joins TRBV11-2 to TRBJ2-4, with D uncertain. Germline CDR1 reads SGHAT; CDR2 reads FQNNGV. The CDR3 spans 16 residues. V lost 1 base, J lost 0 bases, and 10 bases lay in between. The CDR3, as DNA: TGTGCCAGCAGCTTAGTCACGAGCTTAGCCAAAAACATTCAGTACTTC. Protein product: CASSLVTSLAKNIQYF.

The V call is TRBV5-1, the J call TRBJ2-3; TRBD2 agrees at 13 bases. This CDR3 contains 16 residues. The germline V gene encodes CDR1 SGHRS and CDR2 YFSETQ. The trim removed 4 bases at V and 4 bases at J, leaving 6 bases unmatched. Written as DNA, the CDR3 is TGCGCCAGCAGCCCCCGGACTAGCGGGAGATCAGATACGCAGTATTTT. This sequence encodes CASSPRTSGRSDTQYF.

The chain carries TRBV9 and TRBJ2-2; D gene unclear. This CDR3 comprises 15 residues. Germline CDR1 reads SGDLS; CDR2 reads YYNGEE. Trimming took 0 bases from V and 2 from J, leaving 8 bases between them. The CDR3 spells CASSVVSGNTGELFF. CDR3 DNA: TGTGCCAGCAGCGTAGTAAGTGGCAACACCGGGGAGCTGTTTTTT.

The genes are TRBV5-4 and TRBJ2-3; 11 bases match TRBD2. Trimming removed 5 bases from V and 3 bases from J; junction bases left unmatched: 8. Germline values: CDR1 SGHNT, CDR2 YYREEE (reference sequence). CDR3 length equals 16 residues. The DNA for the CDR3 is TGTGCCAGCAGTTGGATAGCGGGAGGGCGTACAGATACGCAGTATTTT. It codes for CASSWIAGGRTDTQYF.

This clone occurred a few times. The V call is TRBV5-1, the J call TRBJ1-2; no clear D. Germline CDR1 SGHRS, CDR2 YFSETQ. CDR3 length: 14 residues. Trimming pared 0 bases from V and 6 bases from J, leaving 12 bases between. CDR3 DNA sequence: TGCGCCAGCAGCTTGGGTCCCGAGGGAGATGGCTACACCTTC. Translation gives CASSLGPEGDGYTF. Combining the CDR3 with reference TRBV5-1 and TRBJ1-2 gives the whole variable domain KAGVTQTPRYLIKTRGQQVTLSCSPISGHRSVSWYQQTPGQGLQFLFEYFSETQRNKGNFPGRFSGRQFSNSRSEMNVSTLELGDSALYLCASSLGPEGDGYTFGSGTRLTVV.

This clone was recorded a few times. CDR3 sequence (DNA): TGCAGCGCCATAACACACCTAGCGGCTAGCACAGATACGCAGTATTTT. Translated: CSAITHLAASTDTQYF. This chain links TRBV29-1 with TRBJ2-3; 7 bases map to TRBD2. V lost 7 bases to trimming and J lost 0 bases; unmatched junction nucleotides: 13. From germline, CDR1 is SQVTM and CDR2 ANQGSEA. The CDR3 totals 16 residues.

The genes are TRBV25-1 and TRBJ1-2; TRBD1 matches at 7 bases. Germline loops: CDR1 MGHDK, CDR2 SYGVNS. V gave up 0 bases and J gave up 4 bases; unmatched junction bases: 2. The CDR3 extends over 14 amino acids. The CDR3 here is CASSEYDRVYGYTF. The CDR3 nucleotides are TGTGCCAGCAGTGAATACGACAGGGTCTATGGCTACACCTTC.

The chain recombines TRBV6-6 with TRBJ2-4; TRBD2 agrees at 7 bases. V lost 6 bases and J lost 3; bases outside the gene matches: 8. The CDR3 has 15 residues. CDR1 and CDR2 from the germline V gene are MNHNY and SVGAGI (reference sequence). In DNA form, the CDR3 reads TGTGCCAGCAGCTCCCCTGGGGGGGGCAAAAACATTCAGTACTTC. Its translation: CASSSPGGGKNIQYF.

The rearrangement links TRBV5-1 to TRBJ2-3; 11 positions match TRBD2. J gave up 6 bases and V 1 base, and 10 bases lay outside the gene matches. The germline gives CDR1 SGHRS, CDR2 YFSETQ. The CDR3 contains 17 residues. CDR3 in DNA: TGCGCCAGCAGCTTGTATTTGACTAGCGGGAACCCGGATACGCAGTATTTT. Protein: CASSLYLTSGNPDTQYF.